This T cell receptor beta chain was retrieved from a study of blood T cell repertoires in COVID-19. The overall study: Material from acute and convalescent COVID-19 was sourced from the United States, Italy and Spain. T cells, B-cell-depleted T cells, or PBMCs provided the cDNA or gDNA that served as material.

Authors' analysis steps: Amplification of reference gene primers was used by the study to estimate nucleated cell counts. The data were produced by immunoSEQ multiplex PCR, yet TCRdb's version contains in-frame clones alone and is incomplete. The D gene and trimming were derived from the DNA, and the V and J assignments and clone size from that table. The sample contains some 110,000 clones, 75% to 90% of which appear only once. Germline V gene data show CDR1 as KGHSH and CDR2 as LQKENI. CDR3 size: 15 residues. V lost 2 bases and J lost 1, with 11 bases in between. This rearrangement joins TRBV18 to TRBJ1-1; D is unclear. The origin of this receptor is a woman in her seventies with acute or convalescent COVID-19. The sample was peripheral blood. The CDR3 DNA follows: TGTGCCAGCTCACCAATTCGGTCAGGGAACACTGAAGCTTTCTTT. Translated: CASSPIRSGNTEAFF.